These T cell receptor beta chains were read from a single sample in a study of T-cell memory formation after mild COVID-19. TCRdb called the 5' RACE reads again in MiXCR, with one record for every CDR3 protein. This table holds some 120,000 distinct CDR3 sequences, about 6.5% found once. The specimen was PBMCs or a T cell subset sorted from them (not recorded which). The source is an adult woman who had mild COVID-19 (a few samples of this study predate the infection). Cell type and time point are not known. CDR3s include the opening cysteine and the closing phenylalanine or tryptophan. D genes are given only for firm matches. The size entry is marked missing in some rows and otherwise reads once, few, many or a size class.

-	-	TRBV12-3/TRBV12-4	TRBJ2-5	CASSSLRDQETQYF	TGTGCCAGCAGTTCCCTAAGGGACCAAGAGACCCAGTACTTC
TRBD1	many	TRBV9	TRBJ2-5	CASSTSSQGQETQYF	TGTGCCAGCAGCACCAGCTCACAGGGGCAGGAGACCCAGTACTTC
TRBD1	-	TRBV11-1	TRBJ2-1	CASSRQGTGGRSYNEQFF	TGTGCCAGCAGCCGACAAGGGACAGGAGGTCGCTCCTACAATGAGCAGTTCTTC
TRBD2	-	TRBV5-1	TRBJ2-3	CASSLGTSGRAGSDTQYF	TGCGCCAGCAGCTTGGGGACTAGCGGGAGGGCCGGGTCAGATACGCAGTATTTT
-	many	TRBV9	TRBJ2-1	CASSPTGHIGDNEQFF	TGTGCCAGCAGCCCTACGGGACACATAGGCGACAATGAGCAGTTCTTC
-	many	TRBV20-1	TRBJ2-7	CSASKAEYEQYF	TGCAGTGCTAGTAAGGCAGAGTACGAGCAGTACTTC
-	-	TRBV24-1	TRBJ1-1	CATSDGGGGEAFF	TGTGCCACCAGTGATGGGGGTGGGGGTGAAGCTTTCTTT
TRBD2	-	TRBV6-5	TRBJ2-1	CASSSLAGGGHNEQFF	TGTGCCAGCAGTTCATTAGCGGGGGGCGGGCACAATGAGCAGTTCTTC
-	many	TRBV4-2	TRBJ2-3	CASSQVYRGTDTQYF	TGTGCCAGCAGCCAAGTGTATAGGGGCACAGATACGCAGTATTTT
TRBD1	-	TRBV4-2	TRBJ2-4	CASSPTFSGQGILAKNIQYF	TGTGCCAGCAGCCCAACCTTTTCAGGACAGGGGATATTAGCCAAAAACATTCAGTACTTC
-	-	TRBV6-5	TRBJ2-6	CASSYSRPVAGANVLTF	TGTGCCAGCAGTTACTCGAGGCCGGTAGCTGGGGCCAACGTCCTGACTTTC
TRBD1	few	TRBV20-1	TRBJ1-2	CSASEGGYYGYTF	TGCAGTGCTAGTGAAGGGGGCTACTATGGCTACACCTTC
-	many	TRBV11-2	TRBJ2-7	CASSLGVNLYEQYF	TGTGCCAGCAGCTTAGGAGTGAATTTATACGAGCAGTACTTC
-	-	TRBV9	TRBJ1-6	CASSPRSQGYNSPLHF	TGTGCCAGCAGCCCCAGATCCCAGGGCTATAATTCACCCCTCCACTTT
-	few	TRBV12-3/TRBV12-4	TRBJ2-7	CASMGPGRTYEQYF	TGTGCCAGCATGGGTCCGGGACGGACCTACGAGCAGTACTTC
-	-	TRBV5-1	TRBJ1-1	CASSRTGTNTEAFF	TGCGCCAGCAGCCGAACCGGGACGAACACTGAAGCTTTCTTT
-	few	TRBV6-6	TRBJ1-2	CASSPISAGYGYTF	TGTGCCAGCAGCCCAATATCGGCAGGATATGGCTACACCTTC
-	few	TRBV27	TRBJ2-1	CASSFSTSPRLSSYNEQFF	TGTGCCAGCAGTTTCTCGACTAGTCCAAGGCTAAGCTCCTACAATGAGCAGTTCTTC
-	many	TRBV6-5	TRBJ2-1	CASSYWSGSANNEQFF	TGTGCCAGCAGTTATTGGTCGGGGTCCGCCAACAATGAGCAGTTCTTC